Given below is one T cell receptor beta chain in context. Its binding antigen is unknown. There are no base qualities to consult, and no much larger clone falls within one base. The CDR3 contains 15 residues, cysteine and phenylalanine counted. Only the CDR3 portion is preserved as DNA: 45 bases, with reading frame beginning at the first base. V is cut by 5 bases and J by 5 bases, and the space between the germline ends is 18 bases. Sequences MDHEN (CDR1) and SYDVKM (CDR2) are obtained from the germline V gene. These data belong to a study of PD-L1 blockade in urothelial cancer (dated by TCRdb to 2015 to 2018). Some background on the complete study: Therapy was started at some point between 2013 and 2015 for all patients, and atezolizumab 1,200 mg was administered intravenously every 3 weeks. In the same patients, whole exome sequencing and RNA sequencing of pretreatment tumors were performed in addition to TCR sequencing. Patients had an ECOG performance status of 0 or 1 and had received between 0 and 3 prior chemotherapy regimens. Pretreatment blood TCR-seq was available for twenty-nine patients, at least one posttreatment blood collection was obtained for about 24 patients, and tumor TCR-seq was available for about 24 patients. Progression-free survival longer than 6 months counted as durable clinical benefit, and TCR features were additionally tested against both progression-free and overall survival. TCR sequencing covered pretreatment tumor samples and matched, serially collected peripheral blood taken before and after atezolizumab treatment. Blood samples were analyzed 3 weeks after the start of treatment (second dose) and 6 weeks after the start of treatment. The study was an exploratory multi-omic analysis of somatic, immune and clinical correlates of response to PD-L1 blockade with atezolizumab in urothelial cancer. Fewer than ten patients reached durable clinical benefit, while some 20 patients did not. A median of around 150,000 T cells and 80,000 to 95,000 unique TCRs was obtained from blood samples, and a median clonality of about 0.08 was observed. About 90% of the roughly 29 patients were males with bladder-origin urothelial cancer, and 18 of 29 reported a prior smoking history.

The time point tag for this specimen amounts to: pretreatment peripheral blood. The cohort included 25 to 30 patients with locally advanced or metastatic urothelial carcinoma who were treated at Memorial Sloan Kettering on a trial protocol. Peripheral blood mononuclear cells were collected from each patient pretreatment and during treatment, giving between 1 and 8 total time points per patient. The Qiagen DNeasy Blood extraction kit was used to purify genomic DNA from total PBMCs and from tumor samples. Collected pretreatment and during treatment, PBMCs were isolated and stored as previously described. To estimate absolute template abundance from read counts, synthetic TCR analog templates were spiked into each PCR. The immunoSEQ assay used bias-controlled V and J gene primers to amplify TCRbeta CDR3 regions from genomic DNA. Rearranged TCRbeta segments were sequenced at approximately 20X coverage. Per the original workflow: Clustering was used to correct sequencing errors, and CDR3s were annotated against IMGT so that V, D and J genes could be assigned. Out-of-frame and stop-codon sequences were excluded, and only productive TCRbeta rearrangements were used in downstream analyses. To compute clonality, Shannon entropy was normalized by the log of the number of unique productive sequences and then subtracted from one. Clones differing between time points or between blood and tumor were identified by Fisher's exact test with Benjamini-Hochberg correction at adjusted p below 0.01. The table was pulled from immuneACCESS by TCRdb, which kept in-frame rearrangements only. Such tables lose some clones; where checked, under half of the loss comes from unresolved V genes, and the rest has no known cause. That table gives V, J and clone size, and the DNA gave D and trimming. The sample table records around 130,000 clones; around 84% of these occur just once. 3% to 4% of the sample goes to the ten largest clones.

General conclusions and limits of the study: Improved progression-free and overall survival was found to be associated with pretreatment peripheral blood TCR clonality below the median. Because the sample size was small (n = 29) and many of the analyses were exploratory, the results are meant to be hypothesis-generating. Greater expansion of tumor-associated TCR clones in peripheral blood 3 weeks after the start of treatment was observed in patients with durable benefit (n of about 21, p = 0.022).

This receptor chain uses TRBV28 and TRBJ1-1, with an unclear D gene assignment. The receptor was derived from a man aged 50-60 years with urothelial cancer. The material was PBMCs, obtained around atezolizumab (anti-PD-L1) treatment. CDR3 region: CASSAPRLRKTEAFF. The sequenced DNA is TGTGCCAGCAGTGCCCCCAGGTTAAGAAAGACTGAAGCTTTCTTT.